This is a list of T cell receptor beta chains from one sample in a study of identical twins. A single record per CDR3 protein comes from TCRdb applying MiXCR to the 5' RACE reads. Among around 480,000 distinct CDR3 sequences listed, approximately 15% were seen once. The same data also went into a second study, on yellow fever vaccine responses in identical twins.

The sample taken for sequencing was CD4+ T cells sorted from blood. The source is a woman aged 18-29 years in good health. CDR3s include the opening cysteine and the closing phenylalanine or tryptophan. D genes are given only for firm matches. Some rows mark clone size as missing; the rest say once, few, many or name a class of expanded clone.

V	D	J	size	DNA	CDR3
TRBV24-1	.	TRBJ2-3	many	TGTGCCACCAGTGATCATCGGCCCAGCGGAAAACGCACAGATACGCAGTATTTT	CATSDHRPSGKRTDTQYF
TRBV4-2	.	TRBJ2-1	few	TGTGCCAGCAGCCAAGAGACCCAGGGTATCGGCAATGAGCAGTTCTTC	CASSQETQGIGNEQFF
TRBV18	TRBD2	TRBJ2-1	.	TGTGCCAGCTCACCGCCCGGGGCTAGCGGCCGCAATGAGCAGTTCTTC	CASSPPGASGRNEQFF
TRBV7-8	.	TRBJ1-1	few	TGTGCCAGCAGCTTAGTGGGAGTTTCAGGGACTGAAGCTTTCTTT	CASSLVGVSGTEAFF
TRBV7-2	TRBD1	TRBJ2-7	few	TGTGCCAGCAGCTTACTCGGGACAGCCTACGAGCAGTACTTC	CASSLLGTAYEQYF
TRBV11-1	TRBD2	TRBJ2-7	.	TGTGCCAGCAGCTCTTCTGGGTCGGCGGGGGGCCGTATCTACGAGCAGTACTTC	CASSSSGSAGGRIYEQYF
TRBV10-3	.	TRBJ2-7	few	TGTGCCGCCCAAGGGGGGGGATACGAGCAGTACTTC	CAAQGGGYEQYF
TRBV7-2	.	TRBJ2-7	many	TGTGCCAGCAGCCAGTTGGTCAGCTACGAGCAGTACTTC	CASSQLVSYEQYF
TRBV5-1	TRBD2	TRBJ2-1	many	TGCGCCAGCAGCTTGGGTAGCGGGAGCCGCTACAATGAGCAGTTCTTC	CASSLGSGSRYNEQFF
TRBV6-5	TRBD1	TRBJ2-3	few	TGTGCCAGCAGTTACTCGGCGGGCAGGGGGCCTACGCAGTATTTT	CASSYSAGRGPTQYF
TRBV7-9	TRBD1	TRBJ2-4	few	TGTGCCAGCAGCTTAGCGGGACAGGGGCAAAAAAACATTCAGTACTTC	CASSLAGQGQKNIQYF
TRBV7-9	.	TRBJ2-2	.	TGTGCCAGCAGCTTAGCGAAGGAACAGCCCCTCGGGGAGCTGTTTTTT	CASSLAKEQPLGELFF
TRBV4-2	.	TRBJ2-1	.	TGTGCCAGCAGCTCGCTGGGGGGGGGCATTGAGCAGTTCTTC	CASSSLGGGIEQFF
TRBV12-3/TRBV12-4	TRBD1	TRBJ2-3	many	TGTGCCAGCAGTCTCCAGGGGACAGGCACAGATACGCAGTATTTT	CASSLQGTGTDTQYF
TRBV6-1	.	TRBJ2-1	.	TGTGCCAGCAGTGAGGGACTTCACAATGAGCAGTTCTTC	CASSEGLHNEQFF
TRBV10-1	TRBD2	TRBJ2-7	few	TGCGCCAGCAGCCCGGGACTAGCGAACTACGAGCAGTACTTC	CASSPGLANYEQYF
TRBV12-3/TRBV12-4	.	TRBJ2-7	many	TGTGCCAGCACACAGAGCTCCTACGAGCAGTACTTC	CASTQSSYEQYF
TRBV12-3/TRBV12-4	.	TRBJ2-2	many	TGTGCCAGCAGGGGGCCTAACACCGGGGAGCTGTTTTTT	CASRGPNTGELFF
TRBV20-1	.	TRBJ2-7	.	TGCAGTGCTAACAGCGATCCTAGCTCCTACGAGCAGTACTTC	CSANSDPSSYEQYF
TRBV7-9	.	TRBJ2-7	many	TGTGCCAGCAGCTTGACAGGTCTGGGCTACGAGCAGTACTTC	CASSLTGLGYEQYF
TRBV4-3	TRBD2	TRBJ2-1	.	TGCGCCAGCAGCCCCAGACTAGCGGGAGGCTTACAGAATGAGCAGTTCTTC	CASSPRLAGGLQNEQFF
TRBV24-1	TRBD1	TRBJ2-3	few	TGTGCCACCAGTGATTTGAAGGGACAGGTGCTCACAGATACGCAGTATTTT	CATSDLKGQVLTDTQYF
TRBV20-1	TRBD2	TRBJ2-1	few	TGCAGTGCTAGAAACCCGGGGTGGGGAGGGAGCTCCTACAATGAGCAGTTCTTC	CSARNPGWGGSSYNEQFF
TRBV7-9	.	TRBJ1-2	few	TGTGCCAGCAGCGGGACGGCCACAGGGCTGAACTATGGCTACACCTTC	CASSGTATGLNYGYTF
TRBV7-8	TRBD2	TRBJ2-5	.	TGTGCCAGCAGCGCACAACCGTCAGGACTAGCGGGATCGAAGACCCAGTACTTC	CASSAQPSGLAGSKTQYF
TRBV12-3/TRBV12-4	TRBD1	TRBJ1-1	few	TGTGCCAGCAGCCACGGACAGGTCTACGCCGAAGCTTTCTTT	CASSHGQVYAEAFF
TRBV19	.	TRBJ2-1	.	TGTGCCAGTAGTAACATCAACAATGAGCAGTTCTTC	CASSNINNEQFF
TRBV20-1	.	TRBJ2-1	.	TGCAGTGCTAGCCACTCGCGGGAACCCTCCGGCTCCTACAATGAGCAGTTCTTC	CSASHSREPSGSYNEQFF
TRBV4-3	TRBD2	TRBJ2-2	.	TGCGCCAGCAGCCAAGGGACTAGCGGGAGGGCCGGGGAGCTGTTTTTT	CASSQGTSGRAGELFF
TRBV29-1	.	TRBJ1-1	many	TGCAGCGTTGTCGTCGCCGGGGACACTGAAGCTTTCTTT	CSVVVAGDTEAFF
TRBV3-1	.	TRBJ1-1	.	TGTGCCAGCAGCCAAGATATCGCAGGTGTTCGTACTGAAGCTTTCTTT	CASSQDIAGVRTEAFF